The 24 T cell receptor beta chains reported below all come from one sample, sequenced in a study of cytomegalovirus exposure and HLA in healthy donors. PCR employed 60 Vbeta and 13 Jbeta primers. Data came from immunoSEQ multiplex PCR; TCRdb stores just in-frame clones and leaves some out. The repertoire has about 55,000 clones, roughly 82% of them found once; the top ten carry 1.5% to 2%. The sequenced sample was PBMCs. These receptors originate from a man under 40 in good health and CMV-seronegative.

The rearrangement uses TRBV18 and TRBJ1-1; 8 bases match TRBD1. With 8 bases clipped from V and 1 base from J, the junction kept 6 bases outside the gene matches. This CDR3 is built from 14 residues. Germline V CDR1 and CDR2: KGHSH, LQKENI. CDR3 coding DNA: TGTGCCAGCCAAGGACAGGGCTGGAACACTGAAGCTTTCTTT. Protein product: CASQGQGWNTEAFF.

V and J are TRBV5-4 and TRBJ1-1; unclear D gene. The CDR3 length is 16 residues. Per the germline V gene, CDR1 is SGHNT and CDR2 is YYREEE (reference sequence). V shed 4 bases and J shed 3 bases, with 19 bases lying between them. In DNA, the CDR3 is TGTGCCAGCAGCGCCGGGAACAGATACAGCTACACTGAAGCTTTCTTT. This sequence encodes CASSAGNRYSYTEAFF.

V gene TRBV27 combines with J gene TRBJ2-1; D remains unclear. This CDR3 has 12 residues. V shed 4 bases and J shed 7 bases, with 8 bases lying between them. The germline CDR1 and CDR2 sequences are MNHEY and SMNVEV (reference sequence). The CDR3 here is CASSSGFNEQFF. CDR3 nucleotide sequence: TGTGCCAGCAGTTCCGGTTTTAATGAGCAGTTCTTC.

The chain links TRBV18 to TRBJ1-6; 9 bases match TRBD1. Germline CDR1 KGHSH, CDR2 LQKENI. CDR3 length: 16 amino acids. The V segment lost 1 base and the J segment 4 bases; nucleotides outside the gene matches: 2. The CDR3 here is CASSPQGQGYNSPLHF. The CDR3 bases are TGTGCCAGCTCACCACAGGGACAGGGTTATAATTCACCCCTCCACTTT.

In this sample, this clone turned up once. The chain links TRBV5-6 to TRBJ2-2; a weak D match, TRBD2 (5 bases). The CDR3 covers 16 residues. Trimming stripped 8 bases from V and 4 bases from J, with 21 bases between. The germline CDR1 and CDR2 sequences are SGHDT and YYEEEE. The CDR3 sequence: CASIISRSGITGELFF. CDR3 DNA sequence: TGTGCCAGTATCATAAGTCGATCGGGGATCACCGGGGAGCTGTTTTTT.

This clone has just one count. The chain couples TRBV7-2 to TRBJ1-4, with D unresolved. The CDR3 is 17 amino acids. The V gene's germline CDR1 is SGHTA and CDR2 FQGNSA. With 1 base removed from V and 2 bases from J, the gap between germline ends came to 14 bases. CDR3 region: CASSLGPRTATNEKLFF. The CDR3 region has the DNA TGTGCCAGCAGCTTAGGTCCCCGCACAGCTACTAATGAAAAACTGTTTTTT.

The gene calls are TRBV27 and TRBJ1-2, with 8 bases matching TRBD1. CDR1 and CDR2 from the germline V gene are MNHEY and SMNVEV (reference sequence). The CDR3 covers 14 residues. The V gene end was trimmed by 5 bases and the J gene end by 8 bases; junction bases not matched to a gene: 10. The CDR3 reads CASSRTGNGWGYTF. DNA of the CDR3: TGTGCCAGCAGTCGGACAGGGAATGGTTGGGGCTACACCTTC.

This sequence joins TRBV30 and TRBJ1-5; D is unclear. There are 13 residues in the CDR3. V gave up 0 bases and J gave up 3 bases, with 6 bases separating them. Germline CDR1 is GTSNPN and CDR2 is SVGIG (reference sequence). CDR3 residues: CAWSVRNNQPQHF. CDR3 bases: TGTGCCTGGAGTGTCAGGAACAATCAGCCCCAGCATTTT.

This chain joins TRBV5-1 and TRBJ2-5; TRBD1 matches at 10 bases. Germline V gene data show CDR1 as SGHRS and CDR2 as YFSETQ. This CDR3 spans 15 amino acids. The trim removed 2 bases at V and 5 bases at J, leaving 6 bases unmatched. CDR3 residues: CASSLPGQGRETQYF. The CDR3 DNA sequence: TGCGCCAGCAGCTTACCGGGACAGGGGCGGGAGACCCAGTACTTC.

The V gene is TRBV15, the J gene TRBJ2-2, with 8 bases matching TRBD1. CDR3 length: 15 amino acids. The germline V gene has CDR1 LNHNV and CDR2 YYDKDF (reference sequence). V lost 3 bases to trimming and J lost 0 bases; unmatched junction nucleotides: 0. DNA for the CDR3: TGTGCCACCAGCAGGGACAGGGCGAACACCGGGGAGCTGTTTTTT. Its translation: CATSRDRANTGELFF.

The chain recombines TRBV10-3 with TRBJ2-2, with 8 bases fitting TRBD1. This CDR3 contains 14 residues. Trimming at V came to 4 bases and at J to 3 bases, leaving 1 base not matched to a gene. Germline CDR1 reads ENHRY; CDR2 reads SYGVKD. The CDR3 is CAISGQGYTGELFF. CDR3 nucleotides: TGTGCCATCAGTGGACAGGGGTACACCGGGGAGCTGTTTTTT.

The CDR3 loop is CASSWDREAYEQYF. CDR3 coding DNA: TGTGCCAGTAGCTGGGACAGGGAGGCCTACGAGCAGTACTTC. The rearrangement links TRBV19 to TRBJ2-7, with 9 bases lining up with TRBD1. Germline V lookup: CDR1 LNHDA, CDR2 SQIVND (reference sequence). The CDR3 is made up of 14 amino acids. Trimming cost V 6 bases and J 2 bases; bases outside gene matches: 5.

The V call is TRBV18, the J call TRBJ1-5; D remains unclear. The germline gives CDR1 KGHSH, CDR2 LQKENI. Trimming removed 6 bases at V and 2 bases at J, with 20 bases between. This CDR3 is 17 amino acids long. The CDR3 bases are TGTGCCAGCTCGCTGGAGGTCGGAGCCCTGGGCAATCAGCCCCAGCATTTT. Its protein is CASSLEVGALGNQPQHF. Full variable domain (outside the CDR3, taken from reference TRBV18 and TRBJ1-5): NAGVMQNPRHLVRRRGQEARLRCSPMKGHSHVYWYRQLPEEGLKFMVYLQKENIIDESGMPKERFSAEFPKEGPSILRIQQVVRGDSAAYFCASSLEVGALGNQPQHFGDGTRLSIL.

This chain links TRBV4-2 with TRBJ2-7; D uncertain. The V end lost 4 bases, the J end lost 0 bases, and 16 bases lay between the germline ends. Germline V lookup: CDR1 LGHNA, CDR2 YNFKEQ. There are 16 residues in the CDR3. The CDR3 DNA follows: TGTGCCAGCAGCCCACGCACTACCGATAGCTCCTACGAGCAGTACTTC. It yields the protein CASSPRTTDSSYEQYF.

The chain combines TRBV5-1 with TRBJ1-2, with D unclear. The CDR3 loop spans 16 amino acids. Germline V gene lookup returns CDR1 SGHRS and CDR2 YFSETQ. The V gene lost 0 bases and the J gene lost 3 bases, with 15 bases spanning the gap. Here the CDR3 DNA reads TGCGCCAGCAGCTTGGGCGGAGCGCGATCTCACTATGGCTACACCTTC. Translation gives CASSLGGARSHYGYTF.

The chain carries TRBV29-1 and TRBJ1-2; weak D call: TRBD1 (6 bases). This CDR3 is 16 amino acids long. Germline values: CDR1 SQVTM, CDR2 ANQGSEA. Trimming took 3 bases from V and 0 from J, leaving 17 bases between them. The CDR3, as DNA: TGCAGCGTTGAGAATTTCGGACAGCGAGCTAACTATGGCTACACCTTC. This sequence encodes CSVENFGQRANYGYTF.

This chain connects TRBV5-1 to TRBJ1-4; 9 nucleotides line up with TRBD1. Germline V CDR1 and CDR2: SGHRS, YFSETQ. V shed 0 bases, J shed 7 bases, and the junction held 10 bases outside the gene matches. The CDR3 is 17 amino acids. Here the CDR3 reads CASSLGPQQGASEKLFF. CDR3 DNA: TGCGCCAGCAGCTTGGGGCCACAACAGGGGGCCTCTGAAAAACTGTTTTTT.

The CDR3 DNA follows: TGTGCCAGCACCCCACAGGGGTCCCCATCTGGCTACACCTTC. Protein: CASTPQGSPSGYTF. This chain joins TRBV7-2 and TRBJ1-2, with 7 bases that match TRBD1. The CDR3 length is 14 residues. Germline-derived CDR1 and CDR2 are SGHTA and FQGNSA. Losses at the gene ends were 7 bases for V and 7 bases for J; bases not matched to a gene: 12.

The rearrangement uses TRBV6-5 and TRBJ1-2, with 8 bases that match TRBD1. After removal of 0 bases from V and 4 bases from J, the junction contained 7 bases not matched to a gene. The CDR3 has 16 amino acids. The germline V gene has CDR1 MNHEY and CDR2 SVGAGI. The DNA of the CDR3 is TGTGCCAGCAGTTACTCCCGGACAGGGATAGGCTATGGCTACACCTTC. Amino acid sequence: CASSYSRTGIGYGYTF.

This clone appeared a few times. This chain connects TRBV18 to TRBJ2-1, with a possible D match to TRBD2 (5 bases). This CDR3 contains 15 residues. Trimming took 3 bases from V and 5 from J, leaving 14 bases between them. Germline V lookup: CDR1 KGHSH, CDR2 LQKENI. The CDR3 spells CASSPARVSNNEQFF. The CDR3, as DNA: TGTGCCAGCTCACCGGCGAGGGTTTCGAACAATGAGCAGTTCTTC.

The CDR3 DNA is TGTGCCAGCACTATCTGGACAGGCGTAGGAGAGCAGTACTTC. It codes for CASTIWTGVGEQYF. The rearrangement links TRBV6-5 to TRBJ2-7; TRBD1 matches at 7 bases. The CDR3 is 14 residues long. Unmatched junction bases numbered 13, after V lost 7 bases and J lost 7 bases. Germline values: CDR1 MNHEY, CDR2 SVGAGI.

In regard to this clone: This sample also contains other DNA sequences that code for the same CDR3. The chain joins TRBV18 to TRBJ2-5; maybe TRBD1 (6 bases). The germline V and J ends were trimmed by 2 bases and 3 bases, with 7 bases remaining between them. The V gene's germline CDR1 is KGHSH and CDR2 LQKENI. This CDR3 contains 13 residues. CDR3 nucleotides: TGTGCCAGCTCACCAGGGACAAAAGAGACCCAGTACTTC. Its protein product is CASSPGTKETQYF. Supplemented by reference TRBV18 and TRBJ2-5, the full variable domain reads NAGVMQNPRHLVRRRGQEARLRCSPMKGHSHVYWYRQLPEEGLKFMVYLQKENIIDESGMPKERFSAEFPKEGPSILRIQQVVRGDSAAYFCASSPGTKETQYFGPGTRLLVL.

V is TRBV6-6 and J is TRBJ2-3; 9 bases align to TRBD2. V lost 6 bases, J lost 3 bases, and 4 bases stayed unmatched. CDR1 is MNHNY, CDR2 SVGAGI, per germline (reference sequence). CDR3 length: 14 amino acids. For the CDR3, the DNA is TGTGCCAGCAGCAGAAGCGGGGGGACAGATACGCAGTATTTT. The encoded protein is CASSRSGGTDTQYF.

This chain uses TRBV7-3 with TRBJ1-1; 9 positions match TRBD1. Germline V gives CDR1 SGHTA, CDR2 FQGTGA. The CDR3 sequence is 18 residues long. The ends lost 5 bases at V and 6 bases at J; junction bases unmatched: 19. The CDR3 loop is CASSPNPGRDRVSAEAFF. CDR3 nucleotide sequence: TGTGCCAGCAGCCCAAACCCCGGCCGGGACAGGGTTTCGGCTGAAGCTTTCTTT.